This T cell receptor beta chain stems from a study of cytomegalovirus exposure and HLA in healthy donors. About the study: Earlier, 150 million to 200 million T cells were analyzed, and approximately 110 million unique TCR beta sequences were found among them. An early release of data contained approximately 80 million unique TCRs, which came from HLA-typed donors.

The PCR ran on 60 Vbeta and 13 Jbeta primers. Generated by immunoSEQ multiplex PCR, the TCRdb table keeps only in-frame clones and is missing some. The sample has about 86,000 clones; around 79% are singletons. This clone has only a few counts. Trimming removed 5 bases from V and 0 bases from J; junction bases left unmatched: 14. The V gene's germline CDR1 is SGHTA and CDR2 FQGNSA. The CDR3 covers 18 residues. The rearrangement links TRBV7-2 to TRBJ2-3, with 7 bases fitting TRBD2. The sequence was collected from a woman between 40 and 50 years old in good health and CMV-seropositive. The specimen sequenced was PBMCs. CDR3 DNA: TGTGCCAGCAGCCCAGCCCTCGTAGCGGGTACTAGCACAGATACGCAGTATTTT. Its translation: CASSPALVAGTSTDTQYF.